This T cell receptor beta chain appears in the sequencing data of a study of blood T cell repertoires in COVID-19. Sequencing used immunoSEQ multiplex PCR; TCRdb keeps in-frame clones, though not all of them. The sample shows just under 150,000 clones, 87% of them seen only once. The receptor was isolated from a woman in her 50s with active or convalescent COVID-19. The sample consisted of peripheral blood.

CDR3 bases: TGTGCCAGCAGCTTAGTGGCTAGCGGTTACAATGAGCAGTTCTTC. It encodes CASSLVASGYNEQFF. The rearrangement links TRBV7-9 to TRBJ2-1, with TRBD2 matching over 7 bases. The CDR3 is made up of 15 amino acids. The V segment lost 1 base and the J segment 4 bases; nucleotides outside the gene matches: 4. Germline-derived CDR1 and CDR2 are SEHNR and FQNEAQ (reference sequence).